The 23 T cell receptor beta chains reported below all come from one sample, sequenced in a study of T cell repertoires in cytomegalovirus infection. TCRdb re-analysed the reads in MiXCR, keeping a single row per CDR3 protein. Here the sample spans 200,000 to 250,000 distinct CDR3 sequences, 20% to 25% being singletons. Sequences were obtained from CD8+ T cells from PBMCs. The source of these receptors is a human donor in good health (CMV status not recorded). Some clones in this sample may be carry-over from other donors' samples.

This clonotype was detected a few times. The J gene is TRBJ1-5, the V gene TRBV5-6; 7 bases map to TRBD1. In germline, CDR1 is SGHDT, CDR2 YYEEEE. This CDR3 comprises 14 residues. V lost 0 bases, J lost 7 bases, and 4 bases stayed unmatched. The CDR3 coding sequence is TGTGCCAGCAGCTTGGGAGGGGGCGGACAGCCCCAGCATTTT. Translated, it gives CASSLGGGGQPQHF.

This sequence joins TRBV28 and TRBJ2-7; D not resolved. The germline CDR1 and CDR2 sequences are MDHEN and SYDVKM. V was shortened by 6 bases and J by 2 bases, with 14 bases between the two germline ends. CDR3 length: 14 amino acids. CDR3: CASSRPENPYEQYF. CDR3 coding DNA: TGTGCCAGCAGCCGCCCGGAGAACCCCTACGAGCAGTACTTC.

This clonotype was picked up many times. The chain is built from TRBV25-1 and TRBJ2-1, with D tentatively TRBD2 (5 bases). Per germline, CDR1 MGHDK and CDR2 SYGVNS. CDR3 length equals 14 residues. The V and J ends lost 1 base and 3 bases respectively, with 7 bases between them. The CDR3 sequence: CASSESGLYNEQFF. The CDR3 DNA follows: TGTGCCAGCAGTGAATCCGGACTCTACAATGAGCAGTTCTTC.

Written as DNA, the CDR3 is TGCAGCGTTGCCACAGGGAACTATGGCTACACCTTC. This encodes CSVATGNYGYTF. The V and J genes are TRBV29-1 and TRBJ1-2; D is perhaps TRBD1 (6 bases). With 4 bases removed from V and 2 bases from J, the gap between germline ends came to 8 bases. CDR3 size: 12 residues. The germline CDR1 and CDR2 sequences are SQVTM and ANQGSEA.

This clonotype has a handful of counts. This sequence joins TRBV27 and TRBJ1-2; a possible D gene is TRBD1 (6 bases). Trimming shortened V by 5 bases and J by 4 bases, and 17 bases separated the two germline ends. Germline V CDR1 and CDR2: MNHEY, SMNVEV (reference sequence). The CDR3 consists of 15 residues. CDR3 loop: CASSPRQDSGYGYTF. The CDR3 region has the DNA TGTGCCAGCAGTCCCCGACAGGACTCCGGCTATGGCTACACCTTC.

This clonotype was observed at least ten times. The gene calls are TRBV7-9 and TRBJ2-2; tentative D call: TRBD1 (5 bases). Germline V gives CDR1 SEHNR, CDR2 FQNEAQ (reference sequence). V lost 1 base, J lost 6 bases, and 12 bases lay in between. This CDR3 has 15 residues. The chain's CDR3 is CASSLGPSGPGELFF. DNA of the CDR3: TGTGCCAGCAGCTTAGGACCCTCAGGGCCCGGGGAGCTGTTTTTT.

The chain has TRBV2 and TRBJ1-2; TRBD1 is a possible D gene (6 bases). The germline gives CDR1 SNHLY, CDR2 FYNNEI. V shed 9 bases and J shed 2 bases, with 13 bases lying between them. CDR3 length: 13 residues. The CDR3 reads CASGPGGNYGYTF. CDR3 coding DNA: TGTGCCAGTGGCCCGGGGGGCAACTATGGCTACACCTTC.

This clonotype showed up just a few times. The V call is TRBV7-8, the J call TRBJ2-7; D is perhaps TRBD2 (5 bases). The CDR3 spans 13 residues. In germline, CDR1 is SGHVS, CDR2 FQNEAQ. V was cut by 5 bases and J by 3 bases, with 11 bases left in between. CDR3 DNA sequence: TGTGCCAGCAGCGTAGGGAGTGGCTACGAGCAGTACTTC. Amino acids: CASSVGSGYEQYF. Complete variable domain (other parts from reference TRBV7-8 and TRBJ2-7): GAGVSQSPRYKVAKRGQDVALRCDPISGHVSLFWYQQALGQGPEFLTYFQNEAQLDKSGLPSDRFFAERPEGSVSTLKIQRTQQEDSAVYLCASSVGSGYEQYFGPGTRLTVT.

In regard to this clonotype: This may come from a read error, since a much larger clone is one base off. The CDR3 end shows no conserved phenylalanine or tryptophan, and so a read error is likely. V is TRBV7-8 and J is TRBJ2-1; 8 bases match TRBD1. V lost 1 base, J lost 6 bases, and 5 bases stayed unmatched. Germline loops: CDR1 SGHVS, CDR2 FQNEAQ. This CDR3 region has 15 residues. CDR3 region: CASSLDSGTGNEQFS. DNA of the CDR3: TGTGCCAGCAGCTTAGACTCTGGGACAGGCAATGAGCAGTTCTCC.

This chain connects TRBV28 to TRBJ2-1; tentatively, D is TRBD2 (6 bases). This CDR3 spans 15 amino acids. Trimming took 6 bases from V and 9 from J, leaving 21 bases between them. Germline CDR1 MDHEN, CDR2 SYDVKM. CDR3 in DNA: TGTGCCAGCAGCTCCCCGGCGGGGTACCTCAGTGAGCAGTTCTTC. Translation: CASSSPAGYLSEQFF.

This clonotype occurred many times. CDR3 nucleotides: TGTGCCAGCAGCTTAAGGGGACAGGGTTACGAGCAGTTCTTC. Protein: CASSLRGQGYEQFF. The chain links TRBV7-6 to TRBJ2-1, with 9 bases identical to TRBD1. There are 14 residues in the CDR3. In germline, CDR1 is SGHVS, CDR2 FNYEAQ. J lost 10 bases, V lost 2 bases, and 6 bases had no gene match.

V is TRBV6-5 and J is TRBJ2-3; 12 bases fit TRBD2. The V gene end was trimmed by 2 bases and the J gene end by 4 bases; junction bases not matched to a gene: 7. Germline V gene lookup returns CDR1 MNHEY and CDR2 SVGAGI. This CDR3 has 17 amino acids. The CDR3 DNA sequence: TGTGCCAGCAGTTACCATCCTAGCGGGGGGGCAGCAGATACGCAGTATTTT. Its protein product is CASSYHPSGGAADTQYF.

The CDR3: CSVDRQPQHF. CDR3 DNA sequence: TGCAGCGTTGATAGACAGCCCCAGCATTTT. V usage is TRBV29-1 and J usage is TRBJ1-5; D is unclear. The CDR3 is 10 residues long. Trimming shortened V by 3 bases and J by 7 bases, and 4 bases separated the two germline ends. Looked up from germline, CDR1 is SQVTM and CDR2 is ANQGSEA.

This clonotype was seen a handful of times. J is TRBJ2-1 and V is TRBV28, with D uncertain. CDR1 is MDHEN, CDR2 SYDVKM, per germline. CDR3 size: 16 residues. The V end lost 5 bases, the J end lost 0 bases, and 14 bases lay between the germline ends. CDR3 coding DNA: TGTGCCAGCAGTCCCTCAACGGAGCCCTCCTACAATGAGCAGTTCTTC. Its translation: CASSPSTEPSYNEQFF.

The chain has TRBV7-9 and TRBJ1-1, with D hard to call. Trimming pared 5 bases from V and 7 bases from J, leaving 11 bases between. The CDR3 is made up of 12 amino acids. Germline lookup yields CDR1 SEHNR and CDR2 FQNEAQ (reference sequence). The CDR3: CASSPQVGEAFF. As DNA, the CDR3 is TGTGCCAGCAGCCCGCAGGTCGGTGAAGCTTTCTTT.

The CDR3 sequence: CASSYAGAFGNEQFF. CDR3 sequence (DNA): TGTGCCAGCAGTTACGCGGGGGCCTTTGGCAATGAGCAGTTCTTC. The gene calls are TRBV6-6 and TRBJ2-1, with D perhaps TRBD2 (7 bases). CDR1 MNHNY and CDR2 SVGAGI come from the germline V gene (reference sequence). V lost 2 bases, J lost 6 bases, and 14 bases lay in between. CDR3 length: 15 residues.

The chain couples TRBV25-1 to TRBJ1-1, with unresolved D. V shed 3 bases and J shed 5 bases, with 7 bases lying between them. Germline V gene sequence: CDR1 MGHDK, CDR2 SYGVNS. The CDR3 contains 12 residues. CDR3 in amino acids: CASSEAGTEAFF. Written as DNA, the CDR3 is TGTGCCAGCAGTGAGGCCGGGACTGAAGCTTTCTTT.

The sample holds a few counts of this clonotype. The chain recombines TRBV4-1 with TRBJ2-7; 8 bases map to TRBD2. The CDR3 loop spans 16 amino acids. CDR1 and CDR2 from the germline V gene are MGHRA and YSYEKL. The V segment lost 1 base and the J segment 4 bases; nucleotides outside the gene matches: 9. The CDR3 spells CASSQAPPGGAYEQYF. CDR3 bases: TGCGCCAGCAGCCAAGCTCCCCCCGGGGGGGCGTACGAGCAGTACTTC.

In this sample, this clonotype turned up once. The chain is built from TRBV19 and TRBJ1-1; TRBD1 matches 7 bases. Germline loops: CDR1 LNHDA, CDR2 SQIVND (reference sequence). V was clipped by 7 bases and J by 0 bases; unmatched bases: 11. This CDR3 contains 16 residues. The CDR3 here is CASTFGDRVMNTEAFF. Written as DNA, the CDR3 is TGTGCCAGTACCTTTGGGGACAGAGTCATGAACACTGAAGCTTTCTTT.

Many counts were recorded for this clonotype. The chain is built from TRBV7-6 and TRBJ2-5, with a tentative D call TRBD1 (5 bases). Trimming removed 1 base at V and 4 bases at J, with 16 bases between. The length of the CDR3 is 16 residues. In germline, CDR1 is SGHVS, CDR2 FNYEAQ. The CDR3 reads CASSLVGSERGETQYF. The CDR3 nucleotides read TGTGCCAGCAGCTTAGTCGGCAGCGAAAGGGGAGAGACCCAGTACTTC.

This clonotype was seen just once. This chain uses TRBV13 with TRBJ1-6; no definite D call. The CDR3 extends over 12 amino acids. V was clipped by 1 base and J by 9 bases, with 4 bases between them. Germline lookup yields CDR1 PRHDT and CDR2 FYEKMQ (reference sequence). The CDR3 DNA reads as TGTGCCAGCAGCTTAGTGGGTTCACCCCTCCACTTT. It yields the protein CASSLVGSPLHF.

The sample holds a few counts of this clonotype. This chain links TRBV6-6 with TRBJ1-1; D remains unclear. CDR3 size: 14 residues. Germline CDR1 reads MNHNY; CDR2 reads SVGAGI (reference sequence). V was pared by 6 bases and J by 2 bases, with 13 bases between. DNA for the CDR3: TGTGCCAGCAGCTTCTTCGTTGGCAACACTGAAGCTTTCTTT. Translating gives CASSFFVGNTEAFF.

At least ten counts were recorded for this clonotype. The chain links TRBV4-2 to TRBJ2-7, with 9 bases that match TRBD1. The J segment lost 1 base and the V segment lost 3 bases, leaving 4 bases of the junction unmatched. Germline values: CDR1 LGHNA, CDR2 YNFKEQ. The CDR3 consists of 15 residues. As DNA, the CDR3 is TGTGCCAGCAGCCAGTCCGGGACAGGGTCCTACGAGCAGTACTTC. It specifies CASSQSGTGSYEQYF.